These T cell receptor beta chains were read from a single sample in a study of human T cells and chemical hapten exposure. MiXCR, run by TCRdb on the RACE reads, gives a single entry per CDR3 protein. Here the sample spans roughly 100,000 distinct CDR3 sequences, 10% to 13% being singletons. The sample consisted of whole blood, taken in connection with sensitization to the hapten diphenylcyclopropenone (DPC). The receptors derive from a woman aged 55-69 years with alopecia areata. Some clones in this sample may be carry-over from other donors' samples. CDR3s include the opening cysteine and the closing phenylalanine or tryptophan. Each record gives: CDR3 protein, J gene, clone size, V gene. Clone size is shown for a subset of rows, as once, few, many or a class of expanded clone.

cdr3_aa: CAARGGGGADTQYF
j_call: TRBJ2-3
clone_size: NA
v_call: TRBV2

cdr3_aa: CASSKQGDVYGYTF
j_call: TRBJ1-2
clone_size: many
v_call: TRBV12-3/TRBV12-4

cdr3_aa: CSASGGPGGELFF
j_call: TRBJ2-2
clone_size: many
v_call: TRBV20-1

cdr3_aa: CASSIGTGRETQYF
j_call: TRBJ2-5
clone_size: many
v_call: TRBV5-1

cdr3_aa: CASSELGGVTDTQYF
j_call: TRBJ2-3
clone_size: NA
v_call: TRBV6-1

cdr3_aa: CASSTSGGRNEQYF
j_call: TRBJ2-7
clone_size: many
v_call: TRBV5-6

cdr3_aa: CASRRTDNYGYTF
j_call: TRBJ1-2
clone_size: many
v_call: TRBV6-5

cdr3_aa: CATSRDPGAISYEQYF
j_call: TRBJ2-7
clone_size: many
v_call: TRBV15

cdr3_aa: CASSGRDRNTGELFF
j_call: TRBJ2-2
clone_size: NA
v_call: TRBV2

cdr3_aa: CASSFSAGGQGEQFF
j_call: TRBJ2-1
clone_size: few
v_call: TRBV5-4

cdr3_aa: CSAEGTSQYF
j_call: TRBJ2-5
clone_size: many
v_call: TRBV20-1

cdr3_aa: CSANRDRELFF
j_call: TRBJ2-2
clone_size: many
v_call: TRBV20-1

cdr3_aa: CASSLSETGANYTF
j_call: TRBJ1-2
clone_size: many
v_call: TRBV7-9

cdr3_aa: CSVDGGAAKNIQYF
j_call: TRBJ2-4
clone_size: many
v_call: TRBV29-1

cdr3_aa: CASSPQGDQPQHF
j_call: TRBJ1-5
clone_size: many
v_call: TRBV18